This T cell receptor (beta chain) derives from a study of cytomegalovirus exposure and HLA in healthy donors. Findings and limits, study-wide: A list of around 150 TCR beta chains associated with cytomegalovirus was given.

The donors, nominally healthy at sampling, likely had unrecorded immune exposures. PCR amplification relied on 60 Vbeta primers (plus 13 Jbeta primers). Sequenced by immunoSEQ multiplex PCR; TCRdb stores in-frame clones only, minus some. The sample consists of about 200,000 clones, approximately 79% of them appearing once. Germline V gene data show CDR1 as LGHNA and CDR2 as YSLEER. Germline trimming cut 2 bases from V and 0 bases from J; bases unmatched to any gene: 4. This CDR3 region has 18 residues. In the case of this clone: As yet, its antigen is unknown.

V is TRBV4-3 and J is TRBJ2-2; the match to TRBD2 covers 12 bases. The TCR was taken from a young man in good health and CMV-seronegative. Sample: PBMCs. The CDR3: CASSQHLAGGPNTGELFF. Here the CDR3 DNA reads TGCGCCAGCAGCCAACATCTAGCGGGGGGGCCGAACACCGGGGAGCTGTTTTTT.